The clone carrying this TCR beta chain was observed many times. The CDR3 extends over 14 amino acids. Looked up from germline, CDR1 is SGHRS and CDR2 is YFSETQ. V dropped 4 bases and J dropped 5 bases, with 15 bases sitting between them. The sample originates from a study of T cells in Graves' hyperthyroidism and ophthalmopathy. Amplification of TCR beta CDR3 regions used RNA as the template. HTBI primers were employed in a first-round RT-PCR of the TCR CDR3. From the multiplex PCR reads, TCRdb called clonotypes with MiXCR, one entry per CDR3 protein. The sample lists a few hundred thousand distinct CDR3 sequences, approximately 14% occurring once.

Sequencing input: blood. The chain links TRBV5-1 to TRBJ2-5, with D hard to call. This clonotype originated in a woman younger than 30 with Graves' hyperthyroidism. The CDR3 coding sequence is TGCGCCAGCAGCCCCCCCGGGCCAGGCGAGACCCAGTACTTC. This sequence encodes CASSPPGPGETQYF.